This TCR beta chain emerged from a study of Graves' ophthalmopathy and Graves' hyperthyroidism. Study-wide findings and caveats: Among thyroid clonotypes expanded above 0.001 frequency, most also appeared in blood. Ophthalmopathy progression prediction by the model yielded a sensitivity of about 69% and a specificity of 72% to 75%.

Concerning this clonotype: Its antigen is as yet unknown.

RNA served as the template for amplifying TCR beta CDR3 regions. HTBI primers were employed in first-round RT-PCR, then a second-round multiplex PCR followed. TCRdb passed the multiplex PCR reads through MiXCR, listing each CDR3 protein once. Of about 58,000 distinct CDR3 sequences listed, more than 40% were seen once; the top ten hold roughly 5%. Germline trimming cut 10 bases from V and 6 bases from J; bases unmatched to any gene: 8. Germline-derived CDR1 and CDR2 are SNHLY and FYNNEI. This CDR3 contains 14 residues. The sequenced sample was peripheral blood. The rearrangement links TRBV2 to TRBJ2-2; TRBD1 matches 10 bases. The sequence was obtained from an adult woman with Graves' ophthalmopathy. The CDR3 sequence: CATQTTGGAGELFF. DNA of the CDR3: TGTGCCACACAGACGACAGGGGGCGCCGGGGAGCTGTTTTTT.